The 29 T cell receptor beta chains below all came from one sample that was sequenced in a study of blood T cell repertoires in COVID-19. Sequenced by immunoSEQ multiplex PCR; TCRdb stores in-frame clones only, minus some. The table has over 50,000 clones, more than 80% seen once. The sequencing input was PBMCs or T cells enriched from blood (not recorded which). The receptors come from a woman in her forties with acute COVID-19.

V is TRBV19 and J is TRBJ2-2; 7 nucleotides match TRBD2. Germline lookup yields CDR1 LNHDA and CDR2 SQIVND (reference sequence). The CDR3 is made up of 14 amino acids. V shed 4 bases, J shed 6 bases, and the junction held 5 bases outside the gene matches. DNA for the CDR3: TGTGCCAGTAGTAGGGGGAGGGAGGCCGGGGAGCTGTTTTTT. It specifies CASSRGREAGELFF. The variable domain in full, with the rest retrieved from reference TRBV19 and TRBJ2-2, is DGGITQSPKYLFRKEGQNVTLSCEQNLNHDAMYWYRQDPGQGLRLIYYSQIVNDFQKGDIAEGYSVSREKKESFPLTVTSAQKNPTAFYLCASSRGREAGELFFGEGSRLTVL.

To note about this clone: The junction departs from the called germline gene at one end, perhaps through a read error. V is TRBV7-9 and J is TRBJ2-1, with a possible D match to TRBD1 (5 bases). This CDR3 contains 14 residues. Germline V gene sequence: CDR1 SEHNR, CDR2 FQNEAQ (reference sequence). The CDR3 DNA follows: TGTGCCAGCAGCTCCGTCGACAGACGCAATGAACAGTTCTTC. Translated: CASSSVDRRNEQFF.

This chain connects TRBV15 to TRBJ1-2; TRBD1 matches 9 bases. The junction had 10 bases not matched to a gene; V was cut back by 5 bases and J by 6 bases. This CDR3 comprises 15 residues. Per germline, CDR1 LNHNV and CDR2 YYDKDF (reference sequence). The CDR3 loop reads CATSGTGTGSHGYTF. The CDR3 DNA is TGTGCCACCAGCGGTACCGGGACAGGGTCTCATGGCTACACCTTC.

This clone has only one observation. J is TRBJ2-3 and V is TRBV7-2, with 12 bases lining up with TRBD2. The trim removed 4 bases at V and 0 bases at J, leaving 11 bases unmatched. Germline lookup yields CDR1 SGHTA and CDR2 FQGNSA. The CDR3 covers 19 residues. The CDR3 DNA is TGTGCCAGCAGCTCTCCCCGGACTAGCGGGGATCGTAGCACAGATACGCAGTATTTT. The encoded protein is CASSSPRTSGDRSTDTQYF.

The J gene is TRBJ2-1, the V gene TRBV6-5; the match to TRBD2 covers 13 bases. Germline trimming cut 2 bases from V and 8 bases from J; bases unmatched to any gene: 6. CDR1 and CDR2 from the germline V gene are MNHEY and SVGAGI. CDR3 length: 16 residues. In nucleotides, the CDR3 is TGTGCCAGCAGTTACGCCAGACTAGCGGGAGGATATGAGCAGTTCTTC. Amino acids: CASSYARLAGGYEQFF.

The chain couples TRBV28 to TRBJ1-4; TRBD1 matches 7 bases. V lost 5 bases and J lost 7; bases outside the gene matches: 7. The CDR3 has 14 amino acids. The germline V gene has CDR1 MDHEN and CDR2 SYDVKM. The CDR3 protein is CASSGQVRGEKLFF. CDR3 sequence (DNA): TGTGCCAGCAGTGGACAGGTGCGAGGTGAAAAACTGTTTTTT.

The CDR3 region has the DNA TGCGCCAGCAGCCAAGATCCTAGCGGGAGTCAATCCTACGAGCAGTACTTC. It is translated as CASSQDPSGSQSYEQYF. The chain uses TRBV4-1 and TRBJ2-7; 10 nucleotides agree with TRBD2. Per germline, CDR1 MGHRA and CDR2 YSYEKL. The CDR3 is 17 residues long. After removal of 0 bases from V and 1 base from J, the junction contained 6 bases not matched to a gene.

A few counts support this clone. CDR3 DNA: TGTGCCAGTAGTATTAGGGACGTAATCAGGGGACTAGGGGTCGACAATGAGCAGTTCTTC. Its translation: CASSIRDVIRGLGVDNEQFF. The V and J genes are TRBV19 and TRBJ2-1; 8 bases match TRBD2. Trimming at V came to 3 bases and at J to 5 bases, leaving 21 bases not matched to a gene. Germline V gene sequence: CDR1 LNHDA, CDR2 SQIVND (reference sequence). This CDR3 contains 20 residues.

V is TRBV21-1 and J is TRBJ2-3; the DNA was not used to check the table's D call, TRBD1. TRBV21-1 is listed as a pseudogene. The CDR3 has 16 amino acids. For the CDR3, the DNA is TGTGCCAGCAGCAAAGTTCAGGGACAGACATCAGATACGCAGTATTTT. Translation gives CASSKVQGQTSDTQYF.

This chain uses TRBV6-5 with TRBJ1-2; the match to TRBD1 covers 10 bases. Trimming at V came to 2 bases and at J to 10 bases, leaving 7 bases not matched to a gene. Germline values: CDR1 MNHEY, CDR2 SVGAGI. The CDR3 contains 14 residues. CDR3 sequence reads: CASSYGDRGRYYTF. In DNA, the CDR3 is TGTGCCAGCAGTTACGGGGACAGGGGAAGGTACTACACCTTC.

The gene calls are TRBV29-1 and TRBJ1-1, with no clear D. CDR3 size: 11 residues. V lost 4 bases to trimming and J lost 5 bases, with 8 bases between them. CDR1 is SQVTM, CDR2 ANQGSEA, per germline. The CDR3: CSVVLETEAFF. The CDR3 bases are TGCAGCGTTGTACTAGAAACTGAAGCTTTCTTT.

This clone has just a few counts. The chain joins TRBV29-1 to TRBJ2-3; 8 bases line up with TRBD2. The CDR3 spans 12 residues. CDR1 is SQVTM, CDR2 ANQGSEA, per germline. The CDR3 sequence is CRPGGGTDTQYF. In DNA form, the CDR3 reads TGCAGGCCCGGGGGGGGTACAGATACGCAGTATTTT.

The chain couples TRBV7-9 to TRBJ1-3; D gene ambiguous. Germline V gene sequence: CDR1 SEHNR, CDR2 FQNEAQ (reference sequence). The CDR3 is 10 amino acids. V lost 5 bases to trimming and J lost 8 bases, with 4 bases between them. DNA for the CDR3: TGTGCCAGCAGCCGGGACACCATATATTTT. The encoded protein is CASSRDTIYF. The full variable domain, in which reference TRBV7-9 and TRBJ1-3 provide the parts outside the CDR3, is DTGVSQNPRHKITKRGQNVTFRCDPISEHNRLYWYRQTLGQGPEFLTYFQNEAQLEKSRLLSDRFSAERPKGSFSTLEIQRTEQGDSAMYLCASSRDTIYFGEGSWLTVV.

The chain uses TRBV19 and TRBJ2-5; 8 bases match TRBD2. CDR3 length equals 16 residues. CDR1 is LNHDA and CDR2 is SQIVND in the germline V gene (reference sequence). V was pared by 0 bases and J by 4 bases, with 7 bases of the junction left unmatched. The CDR3 sequence is CASSIEGVAGSETQYF. The CDR3 coding sequence is TGTGCCAGTAGTATAGAGGGGGTAGCGGGATCAGAGACCCAGTACTTC.

The chain combines TRBV5-6 with TRBJ2-1; maybe TRBD2 (6 bases). The CDR3 is 15 residues long. V lost 4 bases and J 0 bases, leaving 11 bases between the germline ends. Germline assignment: CDR1 SGHDT and CDR2 YYEEEE. In DNA, the CDR3 is TGTGCCAGCAGCGCATCCGGGAGCTCCTACAATGAGCAGTTCTTC. This translates into CASSASGSSYNEQFF.

J is TRBJ2-5 and V is TRBV29-1, with 7 bases aligning to TRBD1. The length of the CDR3 is 8 residues. J lost 13 bases, V lost 7 bases, and 3 bases had no gene match. Germline loops: CDR1 SQVTM, CDR2 ANQGSEA. Here the CDR3 reads CSDGDRYF. For the CDR3, the DNA is TGCAGCGATGGGGACAGGTACTTC.

CDR3: CASRNSQGDNEQFF. The DNA for the CDR3 is TGTGCCAGCAGGAACAGTCAGGGGGACAATGAGCAGTTCTTC. The chain links TRBV6-4 to TRBJ2-1; 7 bases are a match to TRBD1. Unmatched junction bases numbered 7, after V lost 6 bases and J lost 5 bases. The germline gives CDR1 MRHNA, CDR2 SNTAGT. CDR3 length: 14 residues.

The chain carries TRBV5-1 and TRBJ2-1; D not resolved. This CDR3 is 11 amino acids long. The germline gives CDR1 SGHRS, CDR2 YFSETQ. V was cut by 3 bases and J by 11 bases, with 9 bases left in between. This CDR3 reads CASSYSNQQFF. CDR3 bases: TGCGCCAGCAGCTACAGTAATCAGCAGTTCTTC.

The CDR3 coding sequence is TGTGCCAGTAGTATGGGGTTGCTCGGGACTGCCTACAATGAGCAGTTCTTC. It translates to CASSMGLLGTAYNEQFF. J is TRBJ2-1 and V is TRBV19; tentatively, D is TRBD2 (6 bases). Germline CDR1 and CDR2: LNHDA and SQIVND (reference sequence). CDR3 length: 17 residues. V lost 3 bases, J lost 2 bases, and 17 bases lay in between.

The V gene is TRBV11-3, the J gene TRBJ2-1; D uncertain. V lost 0 bases, J lost 3 bases, and 12 bases lay in between. This CDR3 is 16 amino acids long. Germline CDR1 and CDR2: SGHNT and YENEEA. CDR3 coding DNA: TGTGCCAGCAGCTTAGATACGGCACCGGGCTACAATGAGCAGTTCTTC. This translates into CASSLDTAPGYNEQFF. Full variable domain (missing parts from reference TRBV11-3 and TRBJ2-1): EAGVVQSPRYKIIEKKQPVAFWCNPISGHNTLYWYLQNLGQGPELLIRYENEEAVDDSQLPKDRFSAERLKGVDSTLKIQPAELGDSAVYLCASSLDTAPGYNEQFFGPGTRLTVL.

The chain links TRBV18 to TRBJ2-1, with TRBD2 matching 9 bases. Trimming removed 3 bases from V and 5 bases from J; junction bases left unmatched: 5. Germline V gene data show CDR1 as KGHSH and CDR2 as LQKENI. The CDR3 is 15 amino acids. The CDR3 sequence: CASSPLAGTNNEQFF. The CDR3 coding sequence is TGTGCCAGCTCACCTCTAGCGGGAACTAACAATGAGCAGTTCTTC. The whole variable domain, filled in from reference TRBV18 and TRBJ2-1, reads NAGVMQNPRHLVRRRGQEARLRCSPMKGHSHVYWYRQLPEEGLKFMVYLQKENIIDESGMPKERFSAEFPKEGPSILRIQQVVRGDSAAYFCASSPLAGTNNEQFFGPGTRLTVL.

The J gene is TRBJ1-4, the V gene TRBV27; D unresolved. Germline lookup yields CDR1 MNHEY and CDR2 SMNVEV (reference sequence). The CDR3 is 15 amino acids. V shed 0 bases and J shed 8 bases, with 13 bases lying between them. In DNA form, the CDR3 reads TGTGCCAGCAGTTTATCGATAGCGAGTCCCGAAAAACTGTTTTTT. Its translation: CASSLSIASPEKLFF.

This chain uses TRBV3-1 (or the pseudogene TRBV3-2) with TRBJ2-1; D is perhaps TRBD1 (5 bases). V was cut by 4 bases and J by 2 bases, with 6 bases left in between. Per germline, CDR1 LGHDT and CDR2 YNNKEL (reference sequence). This CDR3 contains 13 residues. The CDR3 sequence is CASSPTAYNEQFF. For the CDR3, the DNA is TGTGCCAGCAGCCCGACAGCCTACAATGAGCAGTTCTTC.

This chain's CDR3 is CASRQGTEETQYF. Written as DNA, the CDR3 is TGTGCCAGTAGACAGGGCACAGAAGAGACCCAGTACTTC. The chain uses TRBV19 and TRBJ2-5; D possibly corresponds to TRBD1 (6 bases). Per the germline V gene, CDR1 is LNHDA and CDR2 is SQIVND (reference sequence). Trimming shortened V by 6 bases and J by 3 bases, and 11 bases separated the two germline ends. The CDR3 is made up of 13 amino acids. The full variable domain, with the rest looked up from reference TRBV19 and TRBJ2-5, is DGGITQSPKYLFRKEGQNVTLSCEQNLNHDAMYWYRQDPGQGLRLIYYSQIVNDFQKGDIAEGYSVSREKKESFPLTVTSAQKNPTAFYLCASRQGTEETQYFGPGTRLLVL.

This sequence joins TRBV14 and TRBJ2-1; 12 bases fit TRBD2. The germline CDR1 and CDR2 sequences are SGHDN and FVKESK. The CDR3 sequence is 15 residues long. With V trimmed by 4 bases and J by 7 bases, 5 bases remained unmatched. CDR3 in amino acids: CASSPTSGSANEQFF. The CDR3 nucleotides read TGTGCCAGCAGCCCGACTAGCGGGAGTGCAAATGAGCAGTTCTTC.

The chain combines TRBV28 with TRBJ1-5; 8 bases fit TRBD1. Germline assignment: CDR1 MDHEN and CDR2 SYDVKM. J was trimmed by 2 bases and V by 5 bases; bases with no gene match: 23. The CDR3 consists of 21 residues. The CDR3 reads CASSRYGGHTDRGNGNQPQHF. In nucleotides, the CDR3 is TGTGCCAGCAGTCGCTACGGGGGCCACACAGACAGGGGTAATGGCAATCAGCCCCAGCATTTT. Complete variable domain (other parts from reference TRBV28 and TRBJ1-5): DVKVTQSSRYLVKRTGEKVFLECVQDMDHENMFWYRQDPGLGLRLIYFSYDVKMKEKGDIPEGYSVSREKKERFSLILESASTNQTSMYLCASSRYGGHTDRGNGNQPQHFGDGTRLSIL.

The J gene is TRBJ2-3, the V gene TRBV9; 10 positions match TRBD2. This CDR3 is built from 15 residues. Losses at the gene ends were 2 bases for V and 4 bases for J; bases not matched to a gene: 4. The germline gives CDR1 SGDLS, CDR2 YYNGEE. In DNA, the CDR3 is TGTGCCAGCAGCGTGGGGACTAGCGCTGCAGATACGCAGTATTTT. It is translated as CASSVGTSAADTQYF.

The count of this clone is one. The chain employs TRBV28 and TRBJ1-5; D might be TRBD1 (5 bases). The CDR3 totals 14 residues. Germline CDR1 MDHEN, CDR2 SYDVKM. The V end was cut by 7 bases, the J end by 5 bases, with 15 bases between. Written as DNA, the CDR3 is TGTGCCAGCATTGGGGGGACCGCGGATCAGCCCCAGCATTTT. It specifies CASIGGTADQPQHF.

V gene TRBV2 combines with J gene TRBJ2-1, with 7 bases lining up with TRBD2. Trimming took 4 bases from V and 6 from J; bases not matched to a gene: 6. The germline CDR1 and CDR2 sequences are SNHLY and FYNNEI. The CDR3 is 14 residues long. The CDR3 DNA is TGTGCCAGCAGTGTAGAGCGGGAAAGCAATGAGCAGTTCTTC. Protein sequence: CASSVERESNEQFF.